Shown below are 29 T cell receptor beta chains from a single sample sequenced in a study of T cell responses to AZD1222 COVID-19 vaccine (dated by TCRdb to the early 2020s). The intended sense of this specimen's time point label: about 28 days (+/-7) after the second vaccine dose. The protocol used for the library was the immunoSEQ multiplex PCR assay. What TCRdb holds here is the immuneACCESS table cut down to in-frame rearrangements. Part of the clones is not present; checked against another copy, under half of the missing clones reflect an unresolved V gene, and the others are unexplained. For this sample the table gives 45,000 to 65,000 clones, of which about 80% were detected only once. 4% to 5% of the sample is in the top ten clones. The material was peripheral blood, obtained 28 days after the second AZD1222 dose. The receptors were gathered from an adult who received the AZD1222 COVID-19 vaccine.

The chain links TRBV18 to TRBJ1-5, with D unresolved. The CDR3 spans 12 residues. Germline values: CDR1 KGHSH, CDR2 LQKENI. V lost 2 bases and J lost 4, with 3 bases in between. The CDR3 region has the DNA TGTGCCAGCTCACCAGGGAATCAGCCCCAGCATTTT. It yields the protein CASSPGNQPQHF.

A remark on this clone: A read error may account for a junction end that differs from germline. The V and J genes are TRBV7-7 and TRBJ2-2; D ambiguous. The V gene's germline CDR1 is SSHAT and CDR2 FNYEAQ (reference sequence). The CDR3 sequence is 16 residues long. CDR3 nucleotide sequence: TGTGCTAGCAGCTTAGCCCCCAGCGCGAACACCGGGGAGCTGTTTTTT. It is translated as CASSLAPSANTGELFF.

CDR3 DNA: TGTGCCAGCAGATGGGGGCCAGATACGCAGTATTTT. It translates to CASRWGPDTQYF. This rearrangement joins TRBV12-3 or TRBV12-4 to TRBJ2-3, with D possibly matching TRBD1 (6 bases). There are 12 residues in the CDR3. V lost 6 bases to trimming and J lost 4 bases, with 8 bases between them.

The chain has TRBV18 and TRBJ1-2; 10 nucleotides align to TRBD1. V trimming: 6 bases; J trimming: 8 bases; junction bases outside the gene matches: 9. This CDR3 is built from 14 residues. CDR1 is KGHSH, CDR2 LQKENI, per germline. The DNA for the CDR3 is TGTGCCAGCTCGCGACAGGACAGGGGGGAAGGCTACACCTTC. The encoded protein is CASSRQDRGEGYTF. The full variable domain, in which reference TRBV18 and TRBJ1-2 provide the parts outside the CDR3, is NAGVMQNPRHLVRRRGQEARLRCSPMKGHSHVYWYRQLPEEGLKFMVYLQKENIIDESGMPKERFSAEFPKEGPSILRIQQVVRGDSAAYFCASSRQDRGEGYTFGSGTRLTVV.

The CDR3 spells CASSQELVASAQQFF. CDR3 coding DNA: TGTGCCAGCAGCCAAGAGCTAGTCGCGTCCGCCCAGCAGTTCTTC. The chain combines TRBV3-1 (or the pseudogene TRBV3-2) with TRBJ2-1; D call uncertain. The germline CDR1 and CDR2 sequences are LGHDT and YNNKEL (reference sequence). The CDR3 extends over 15 amino acids. V shed 0 bases and J shed 11 bases, with 17 bases lying between them.

V and J are TRBV7-8 and TRBJ2-2; possibly TRBD1 for D (6 bases). Trimming cost V 5 bases and J 4 bases, with 17 bases left between them. In germline, CDR1 is SGHVS, CDR2 FQNEAQ. The CDR3 runs 16 residues. The CDR3 sequence: CASSPRTVRLTGELFF. The CDR3 DNA follows: TGTGCCAGCAGCCCGAGGACAGTTCGACTCACCGGGGAGCTGTTTTTT.

CDR3 sequence: CASSSTMPGELFF. DNA of the CDR3: TGTGCCAGCAGCTCGACTATGCCCGGGGAGCTGTTTTTT. The J gene is TRBJ2-2, the V gene TRBV11-2; possible D gene TRBD2, 5 bases. Germline CDR1 and CDR2: SGHAT and FQNNGV. The CDR3 loop spans 13 amino acids. The V gene lost 4 bases and the J gene lost 6 bases, with 9 bases spanning the gap.

The chain is built from TRBV6-5 and TRBJ1-2; weak D call: TRBD1 (5 bases). Germline assignment: CDR1 MNHEY and CDR2 SVGAGI. This CDR3 comprises 14 residues. The germline V and J ends were trimmed by 7 bases and 2 bases, with 14 bases remaining between them. The DNA for the CDR3 is TGTGCCAGCAAACGAATCGGGGACAACTATGGCTACACCTTC. This codes for CASKRIGDNYGYTF.

The gene calls are TRBV28 and TRBJ2-7; 10 nucleotides match TRBD2. The CDR3 is 16 amino acids. The V and J ends lost 5 bases and 0 bases, in that order; junction bases with no gene match: 7. Germline V gives CDR1 MDHEN, CDR2 SYDVKM. The DNA of the CDR3 is TGTGCCAGCAGTCCCCCCGGACTAGCGGACTCCTACGAGCAGTACTTC. This encodes CASSPPGLADSYEQYF.

Only one count was recorded for this clone. Other DNA sequences of this sample code for an identical CDR3. J is TRBJ2-7 and V is TRBV28; a weak D match, TRBD2 (6 bases). CDR3 size: 14 residues. The V and J ends lost 5 bases and 0 bases respectively, with 11 bases between them. Germline loops: CDR1 MDHEN, CDR2 SYDVKM. CDR3 loop: CASSPETSSYEQYV. The CDR3 DNA reads as TGTGCCAGCAGTCCGGAGACTAGCTCCTACGAGCAGTACGTC.

This clone came up a few times. The chain couples TRBV5-6 to TRBJ1-3; TRBD1 agrees at 8 bases. This CDR3 contains 16 residues. With 0 bases clipped from V and 2 bases from J, the junction kept 4 bases outside the gene matches. Germline lookup yields CDR1 SGHDT and CDR2 YYEEEE. This CDR3 is CASSLGRTGPGNTIYF. DNA for the CDR3: TGTGCCAGCAGCTTGGGTCGGACAGGGCCTGGAAACACCATATATTTT. Full variable domain (remainder filled in from reference TRBV5-6 and TRBJ1-3): DAGVTQSPTHLIKTRGQQVTLRCSPKSGHDTVSWYQQALGQGPQFIFQYYEEEERQRGNFPDRFSGHQFPNYSSELNVNALLLGDSALYLCASSLGRTGPGNTIYFGEGSWLTVV.

V is TRBV7-2 and J is TRBJ1-1; D unclear. This CDR3 has 14 residues. CDR1 SGHTA and CDR2 FQGNSA come from the germline V gene. Trimming stripped 5 bases from V and 1 base from J, with 11 bases between. The CDR3 region has the DNA TGTGCCAGCAGCCCGGGCCCGGGGAACACTGAAGCTTTCTTT. This encodes CASSPGPGNTEAFF.

The count of this clone is one. This sequence joins TRBV20-1 and TRBJ1-1; no reliable D call. This CDR3 region has 11 residues. V was pared by 5 bases and J by 0 bases, with 4 bases between. The germline gives CDR1 DFQATT, CDR2 SNEGSKA (reference sequence). The CDR3 DNA follows: TGCAGTGCTTTACTGAACACTGAAGCTTTCTTT. Amino acid sequence: CSALLNTEAFF.

This chain's CDR3 is CASSRPGTGGEKLFF. The CDR3 DNA is TGTGCCAGCAGCCGCCCCGGGACGGGCGGTGAAAAACTGTTTTTT. This chain links TRBV14 with TRBJ1-4; TRBD1 is a possible D gene (5 bases). CDR1 SGHDN and CDR2 FVKESK come from the germline V gene. V was shortened by 4 bases and J by 7 bases, with 16 bases between the two germline ends. CDR3 length: 15 amino acids.

The chain links TRBV19 to TRBJ2-7; either TRBD1 or TRBD2 may fit D (7 bases each). Germline-derived CDR1 and CDR2 are LNHDA and SQIVND (reference sequence). The CDR3 spans 14 residues. Trimming removed 5 bases from V and 6 bases from J, with 17 bases in between. The CDR3 DNA reads as TGTGCCAGTAGTTCTGCAGGGGGGGGACGCGAGCAGTACTTC. Its translation is CASSSAGGGREQYF.

V gene TRBV6-5 combines with J gene TRBJ2-2; D is uncertain. Germline CDR1 is MNHEY and CDR2 is SVGAGI. Trimming cost V 6 bases and J 6 bases, with 5 bases left between them. The CDR3 sequence is 11 residues long. The CDR3 sequence: CASRGSGELFF. The DNA of the CDR3 is TGTGCCAGCAGGGGGTCCGGGGAGCTGTTTTTT.

This clone was counted a few times. This chain connects TRBV19 to TRBJ1-6, with no clear D. CDR1 LNHDA and CDR2 SQIVND come from the germline V gene (reference sequence). The CDR3 contains 13 residues. V gave up 5 bases and J gave up 7 bases, with 9 bases separating them. The CDR3 DNA reads as TGTGCCAGTAGTCCCATATTAAATTCACCCCTCCACTTT. Amino acid sequence: CASSPILNSPLHF. Complete variable domain (other parts from reference TRBV19 and TRBJ1-6): DGGITQSPKYLFRKEGQNVTLSCEQNLNHDAMYWYRQDPGQGLRLIYYSQIVNDFQKGDIAEGYSVSREKKESFPLTVTSAQKNPTAFYLCASSPILNSPLHFGNGTRLTVT.

J is TRBJ2-5 and V is TRBV28; 7 bases match TRBD1. CDR1 and CDR2 (germline): MDHEN, SYDVKM. This CDR3 is built from 15 residues. V lost 6 bases to trimming and J lost 5 bases; unmatched junction nucleotides: 12. CDR3: CASSLDRVGGETQYF. The CDR3 DNA follows: TGTGCCAGCAGCCTCGACAGGGTGGGTGGTGAGACCCAGTACTTC.

The chain recombines TRBV10-3 with TRBJ1-5; TRBD1 is a possible D gene (6 bases). CDR3 length equals 17 residues. The V gene lost 0 bases and the J gene lost 2 bases, with 14 bases spanning the gap. Germline V gives CDR1 ENHRY, CDR2 SYGVKD. CDR3 DNA: TGTGCCATCAGTGAGTCTATAGGGGGGAATGGCAATCAGCCCCAGCATTTT. It encodes CAISESIGGNGNQPQHF.

J is TRBJ1-4 and V is TRBV7-6; D is ambiguous. Deletions cut 5 bases from V and 0 bases from J, with 7 bases between. Germline CDR1 SGHVS, CDR2 FNYEAQ. The CDR3 consists of 14 residues. The CDR3: CASSARATNEKLFF. In DNA form, the CDR3 reads TGTGCCAGCAGCGCAAGAGCAACTAATGAAAAACTGTTTTTT.

The chain recombines TRBV2 with TRBJ2-3; 8 bases agree with TRBD1. Germline V gene sequence: CDR1 SNHLY, CDR2 FYNNEI. The CDR3 consists of 13 residues. Trimming took 0 bases from V and 13 from J; bases not matched to a gene: 6. DNA for the CDR3: TGTGCCAGCAGTGAAGCGAAGCAGGGGGCTAAGTATTTT. Translation: CASSEAKQGAKYF.

This clone was recorded once. The chain recombines TRBV27 with TRBJ2-1; 7 bases are a match to TRBD2. Germline V gene lookup returns CDR1 MNHEY and CDR2 SMNVEV (reference sequence). V lost 5 bases, J lost 0 bases, and 10 bases stayed unmatched. CDR3 length equals 17 residues. In DNA form, the CDR3 reads TGTGCCAGCAGTCTAACGCTAGGCGGGAGCTCCTACAATGAGCAGTTCTTC. Protein sequence: CASSLTLGGSSYNEQFF.

V is TRBV9 and J is TRBJ1-2, with D uncertain. The CDR3 spans 15 residues. Germline V gives CDR1 SGDLS, CDR2 YYNGEE. The ends were cut back, 4 bases at V and 5 bases at J, with 18 bases in the middle. The CDR3 is CASSKDGRGWYGYTF. For the CDR3, the DNA is TGTGCCAGCAGCAAGGACGGAAGAGGGTGGTATGGCTACACCTTC.

Only one count was recorded for this clone. The rearrangement uses TRBV19 and TRBJ1-5; D uncertain. This CDR3 has 15 amino acids. Germline CDR1 LNHDA, CDR2 SQIVND (reference sequence). V was clipped by 6 bases and J by 2 bases, with 14 bases between them. The CDR3 spells CASSPDSGRNQPQHF. The CDR3 coding sequence is TGTGCCAGTAGCCCGGATTCGGGTCGCAATCAGCCCCAGCATTTT.

The V gene is TRBV5-1, the J gene TRBJ2-1; no clear D gene. This CDR3 contains 15 residues. Germline V gives CDR1 SGHRS, CDR2 YFSETQ. V lost 2 bases, J lost 3 bases, and 12 bases lay in between. This CDR3 is CASSLGVGSYNEQFF. As DNA, the CDR3 is TGCGCCAGCAGCTTAGGAGTCGGCAGCTACAATGAGCAGTTCTTC. Full variable domain (missing parts from reference TRBV5-1 and TRBJ2-1): KAGVTQTPRYLIKTRGQQVTLSCSPISGHRSVSWYQQTPGQGLQFLFEYFSETQRNKGNFPGRFSGRQFSNSRSEMNVSTLELGDSALYLCASSLGVGSYNEQFFGPGTRLTVL.

The gene calls are TRBV6-1 and TRBJ1-2; 7 nucleotides agree with TRBD1. V was clipped by 2 bases and J by 1 base; unmatched bases: 13. CDR1 and CDR2 from the germline V gene are MNHNS and SASEGT. The CDR3 loop spans 18 amino acids. The CDR3 spells CASSESMDRRSLNYGYTF. As DNA, the CDR3 is TGTGCCAGCAGTGAATCGATGGACAGGAGAAGCCTTAACTATGGCTACACCTTC.

The V and J genes are TRBV5-5 and TRBJ1-2; perhaps TRBD1 as D (6 bases). The CDR3 spans 15 residues. V was clipped by 4 bases and J by 2 bases, with 15 bases between them. Germline V gene lookup returns CDR1 SGHKS and CDR2 YYEKEE (reference sequence). The DNA for the CDR3 is TGTGCCAGCAGCCCTGGTACAGGGTACAACTATGGCTACACCTTC. Residues: CASSPGTGYNYGYTF.

Points on this clone: The junction and the germline gene differ at one end; a read error may be behind it. The chain joins TRBV7-7 to TRBJ2-5, with TRBD2 matching 11 bases. Germline V gene lookup returns CDR1 SSHAT and CDR2 FNYEAQ (reference sequence). CDR3 length: 16 residues. The chain's CDR3 is CASSLGLAGNQETQYF. As DNA, the CDR3 is TGTGCTAGCAGCTTAGGACTAGCGGGTAACCAAGAGACCCAGTACTTC.

The chain recombines TRBV7-8 with TRBJ2-2; TRBD1 matches at 7 bases. The V segment lost 2 bases and the J segment 4 bases; nucleotides outside the gene matches: 10. Germline loops: CDR1 SGHVS, CDR2 FQNEAQ. CDR3 length: 17 amino acids. The CDR3 spells CASSLTGTARFTGELFF. The CDR3 region has the DNA TGTGCCAGCAGCTTAACCGGGACAGCCCGATTCACCGGGGAGCTGTTTTTT. Full variable domain (remainder filled in from reference TRBV7-8 and TRBJ2-2): GAGVSQSPRYKVAKRGQDVALRCDPISGHVSLFWYQQALGQGPEFLTYFQNEAQLDKSGLPSDRFFAERPEGSVSTLKIQRTQQEDSAVYLCASSLTGTARFTGELFFGEGSRLTVL.